This T cell receptor (beta chain) emerged from a study of molecular identifiers for immune sequencing clone quantification. Whole-study findings and limits: Researchers reportedly could pick up spiked Jurkat TCR RNA from one cell mixed into about 1 million naive cells.

TCRdb independently ran MiXCR on the PCR reads; one entry per CDR3 protein. The data hold just over 35,000 distinct CDR3 sequences, with 18% observed a single time. The ends lost 5 bases at V and 6 bases at J; junction bases unmatched: 8. Germline assignment: CDR1 SEHNR and CDR2 FQNEAQ (reference sequence). CDR3 length: 15 residues. Many counts were recorded for this clonotype. Its antigen remains unidentified. The TCR originated in a human donor in good health. Some libraries in this study had Jurkat cell RNA spiked in. The sample taken for sequencing was naive CD8+ T cells from blood, with Jurkat cell RNA spiked in. As to subset: FACS-sorted CD8+CD4-CCR7+CD45RA+ naive T cells. The V gene is TRBV7-9, the J gene TRBJ2-2, with TRBD1 matching over 8 bases. This CDR3 is CASSPGTGRAGELFF. CDR3 nucleotide sequence: TGTGCCAGCAGCCCCGGGACAGGCCGTGCCGGGGAGCTGTTTTTT.